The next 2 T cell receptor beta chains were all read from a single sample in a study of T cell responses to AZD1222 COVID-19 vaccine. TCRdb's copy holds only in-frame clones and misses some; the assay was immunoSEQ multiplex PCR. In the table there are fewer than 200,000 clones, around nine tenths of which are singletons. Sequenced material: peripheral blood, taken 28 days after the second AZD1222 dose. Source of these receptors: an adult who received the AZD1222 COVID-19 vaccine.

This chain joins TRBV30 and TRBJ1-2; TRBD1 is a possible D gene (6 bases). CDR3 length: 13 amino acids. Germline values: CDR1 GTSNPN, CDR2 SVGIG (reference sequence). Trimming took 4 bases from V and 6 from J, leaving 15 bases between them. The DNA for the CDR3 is TGTGCCTGGACTCGGGACACTTCTAATGGCTACACCTTC. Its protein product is CAWTRDTSNGYTF. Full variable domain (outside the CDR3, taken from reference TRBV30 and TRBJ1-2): SQTIHQWPATLVQPVGSPLSLECTVEGTSNPNLYWYRQAAGRGLQLLFYSVGIGQISSEVPQNLSASRPQDRQFILSSKKLLLSDSGFYLCAWTRDTSNGYTFGSGTRLTVV.

CDR3: CASSDRVSTDTQYF. CDR3 DNA sequence: TGTGCCAGCTCCGACAGGGTTAGCACAGATACGCAGTATTTT. This rearrangement joins TRBV18 to TRBJ2-3; TRBD1 aligns across 7 bases. Germline V gene data show CDR1 as KGHSH and CDR2 as LQKENI. The CDR3 covers 14 residues. The V gene end was trimmed by 6 bases and the J gene end by 0 bases; junction bases not matched to a gene: 3. Variable domain in full (rest from reference TRBV18 and TRBJ2-3): NAGVMQNPRHLVRRRGQEARLRCSPMKGHSHVYWYRQLPEEGLKFMVYLQKENIIDESGMPKERFSAEFPKEGPSILRIQQVVRGDSAAYFCASSDRVSTDTQYFGPGTRLTVL.